This T cell receptor (beta chain) was sequenced in a study of T cell changes during pregnancy in multiple sclerosis (dated by TCRdb to between 2018 and 2021). For the wider study: The study examined how the T cell repertoire changed over the course of pregnancy in women with multiple sclerosis.

Library preparation was by the immunoSEQ multiplex PCR assay. TCRdb provides this immuneACCESS table in a form limited to in-frame rearrangements. Some clones are lacking; in checked studies, under half of them reflect an unresolved V gene, and why the rest are absent is not known. Within this sample are about 86,000 clones, with 75% to 95% of them counted one time only. 1.5% to 2% of the sample goes to the ten largest clones. The CDR3 contains 13 residues, cysteine and phenylalanine counted. Only the CDR3 DNA stays, 39 bases, in frame from base 1. The V and J ends are trimmed by 7 bases and 3 bases, leaving 12 bases between them. From the germline V gene (reference sequence), CDR1 is LNHDA and CDR2 is SQIVND. This clone is regarded as medium-sized (0.01 to 0.1%). This receptor's antigen is unknown. Per-base quality was not reported, and no clone a single base away is much larger than it.

The rearrangement joined TRBV19 to TRBJ1-2, with a weak D call of TRBD1 (5 bases match). Material: peripheral blood, obtained in the first trimester of pregnancy. The receptor's source is a female donor in good health, enrolled as a control in a pregnancy study. The CDR3 region has the sequence CASTTGIYYGYTF. The bases read TGTGCCAGTACAACAGGTATATACTATGGCTACACCTTC.